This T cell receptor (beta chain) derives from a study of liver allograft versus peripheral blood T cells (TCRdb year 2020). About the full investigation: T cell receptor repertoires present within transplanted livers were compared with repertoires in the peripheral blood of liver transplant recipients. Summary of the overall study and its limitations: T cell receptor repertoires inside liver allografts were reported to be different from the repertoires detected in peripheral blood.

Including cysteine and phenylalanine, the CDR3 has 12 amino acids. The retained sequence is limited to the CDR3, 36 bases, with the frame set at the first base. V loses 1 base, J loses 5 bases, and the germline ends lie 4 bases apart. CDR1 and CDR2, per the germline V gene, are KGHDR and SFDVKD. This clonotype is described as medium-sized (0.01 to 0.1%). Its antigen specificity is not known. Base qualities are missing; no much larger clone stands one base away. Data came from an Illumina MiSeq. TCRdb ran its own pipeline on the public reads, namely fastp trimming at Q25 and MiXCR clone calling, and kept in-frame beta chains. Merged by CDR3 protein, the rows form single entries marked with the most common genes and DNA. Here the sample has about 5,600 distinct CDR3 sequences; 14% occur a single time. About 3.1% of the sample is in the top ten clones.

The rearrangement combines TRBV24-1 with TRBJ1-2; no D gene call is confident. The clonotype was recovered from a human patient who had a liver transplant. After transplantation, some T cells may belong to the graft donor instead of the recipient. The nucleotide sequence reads TGTGCCACCAGTGATTTAGGGTATGGCTACACCTTC. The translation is CATSDLGYGYTF.